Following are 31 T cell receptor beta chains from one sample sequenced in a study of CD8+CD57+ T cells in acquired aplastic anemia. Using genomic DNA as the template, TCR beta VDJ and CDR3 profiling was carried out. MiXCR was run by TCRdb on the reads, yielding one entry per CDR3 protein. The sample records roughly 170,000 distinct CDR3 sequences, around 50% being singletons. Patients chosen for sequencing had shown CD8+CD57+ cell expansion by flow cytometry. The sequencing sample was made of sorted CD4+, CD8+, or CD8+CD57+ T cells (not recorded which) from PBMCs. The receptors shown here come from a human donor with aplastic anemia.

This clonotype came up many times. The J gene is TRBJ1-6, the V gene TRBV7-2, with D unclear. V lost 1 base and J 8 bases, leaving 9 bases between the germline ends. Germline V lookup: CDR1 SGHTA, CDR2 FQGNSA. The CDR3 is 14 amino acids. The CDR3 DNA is TGTGCCAGCAGCTTAGGGGTTGGTGATTCACCCCTCCACTTT. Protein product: CASSLGVGDSPLHF.

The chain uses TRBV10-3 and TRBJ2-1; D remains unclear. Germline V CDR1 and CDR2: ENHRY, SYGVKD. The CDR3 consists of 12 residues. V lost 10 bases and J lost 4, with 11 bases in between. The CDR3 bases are TGTGCCAGCGTTGACGATTACAATGAGCAGTTCTTC. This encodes CASVDDYNEQFF.

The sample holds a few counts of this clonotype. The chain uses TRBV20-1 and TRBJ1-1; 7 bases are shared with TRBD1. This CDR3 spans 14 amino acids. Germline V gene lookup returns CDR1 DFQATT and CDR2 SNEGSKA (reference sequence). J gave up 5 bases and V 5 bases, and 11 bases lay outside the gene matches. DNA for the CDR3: TGCAGTGCTTCGACAGGGTCCAGCGATACTGAAGCTTTCTTT. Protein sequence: CSASTGSSDTEAFF.

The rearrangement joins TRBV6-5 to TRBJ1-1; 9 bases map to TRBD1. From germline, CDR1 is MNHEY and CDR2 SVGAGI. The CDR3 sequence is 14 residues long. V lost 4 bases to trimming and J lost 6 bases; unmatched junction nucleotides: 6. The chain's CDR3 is CASSSGTGIPEAFF. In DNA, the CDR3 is TGTGCCAGCAGTTCCGGGACAGGGATCCCTGAAGCTTTCTTT.

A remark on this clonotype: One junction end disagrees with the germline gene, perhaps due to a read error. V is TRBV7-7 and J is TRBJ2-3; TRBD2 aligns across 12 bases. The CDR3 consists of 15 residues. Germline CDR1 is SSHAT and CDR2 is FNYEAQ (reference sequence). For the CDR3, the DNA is TGTGCTAGCAGCTTAGGACTAGCGGGGACAGATACGCAGTATTTT. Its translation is CASSLGLAGTDTQYF.

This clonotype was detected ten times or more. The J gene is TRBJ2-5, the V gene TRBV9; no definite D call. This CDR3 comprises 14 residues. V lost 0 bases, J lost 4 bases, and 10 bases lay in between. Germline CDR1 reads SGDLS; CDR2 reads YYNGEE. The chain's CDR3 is CASSVGLGPETQYF. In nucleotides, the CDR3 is TGTGCCAGCAGCGTAGGGCTCGGACCAGAGACCCAGTACTTC. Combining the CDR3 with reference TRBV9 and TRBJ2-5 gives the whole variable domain DSGVTQTPKHLITATGQRVTLRCSPRSGDLSVYWYQQSLDQGLQFLIQYYNGEERAKGNILERFSAQQFPDLHSELNLSSLELGDSALYFCASSVGLGPETQYFGPGTRLLVL.

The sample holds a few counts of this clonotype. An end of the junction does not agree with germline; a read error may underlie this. In nucleotides, the CDR3 is TGCGCCAGCAGCCAAGGCCTCCGGGAACCCCCCCACTTT. Translating it yields CASSQGLREPPHF. The rearrangement uses TRBV4-1 and TRBJ1-6; no reliable D call. The CDR3 is 13 residues long. Germline assignment: CDR1 MGHRA and CDR2 YSYEKL.

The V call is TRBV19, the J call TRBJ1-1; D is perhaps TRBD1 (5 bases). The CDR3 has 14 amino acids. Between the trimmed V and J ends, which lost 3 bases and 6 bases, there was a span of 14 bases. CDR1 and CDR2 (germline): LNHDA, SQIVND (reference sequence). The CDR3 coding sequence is TGTGCCAGTAGTATTGGCAGGGTGTTTGCTGAAGCTTTCTTT. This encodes CASSIGRVFAEAFF.

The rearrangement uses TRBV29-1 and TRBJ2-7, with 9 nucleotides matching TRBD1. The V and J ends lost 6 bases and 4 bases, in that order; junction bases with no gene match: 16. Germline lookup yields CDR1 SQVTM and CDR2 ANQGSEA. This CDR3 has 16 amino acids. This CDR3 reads CSVDPGQGHLNYEQYF. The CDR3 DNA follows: TGCAGCGTCGACCCGGGACAGGGACACCTTAATTACGAGCAGTACTTC.

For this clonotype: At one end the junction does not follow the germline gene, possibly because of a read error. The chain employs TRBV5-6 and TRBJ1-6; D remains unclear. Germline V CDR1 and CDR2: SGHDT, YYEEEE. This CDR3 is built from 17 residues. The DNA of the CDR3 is TGTGCCAGCAGCTTCGTTCCGGGTGGGGAGTATAGTTCACCCCTCCACTTT. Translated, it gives CASSFVPGGEYSSPLHF.

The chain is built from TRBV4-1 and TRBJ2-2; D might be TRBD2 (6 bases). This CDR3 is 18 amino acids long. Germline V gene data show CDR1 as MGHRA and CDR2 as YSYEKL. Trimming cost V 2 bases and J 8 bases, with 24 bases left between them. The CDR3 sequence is CASSQIGLREGLRGELFF. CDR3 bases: TGCGCCAGCAGCCAAATAGGACTACGGGAAGGTTTACGGGGGGAGCTGTTTTTT.

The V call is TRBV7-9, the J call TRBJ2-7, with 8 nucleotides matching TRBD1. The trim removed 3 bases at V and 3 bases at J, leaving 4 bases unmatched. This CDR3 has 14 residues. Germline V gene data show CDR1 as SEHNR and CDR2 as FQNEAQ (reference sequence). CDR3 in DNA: TGTGCCAGCAGCTTGGCGACAGGGGTCTACGAGCAGTACTTC. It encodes CASSLATGVYEQYF. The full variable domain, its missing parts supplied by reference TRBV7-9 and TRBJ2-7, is DTGVSQNPRHKITKRGQNVTFRCDPISEHNRLYWYRQTLGQGPEFLTYFQNEAQLEKSRLLSDRFSAERPKGSFSTLEIQRTEQGDSAMYLCASSLATGVYEQYFGPGTRLTVT.

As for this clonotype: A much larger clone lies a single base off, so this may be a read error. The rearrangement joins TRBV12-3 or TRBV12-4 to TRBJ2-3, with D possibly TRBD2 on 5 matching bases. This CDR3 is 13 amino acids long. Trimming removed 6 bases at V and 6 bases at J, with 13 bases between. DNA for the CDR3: TGTGCCAGCAGCCTGCCCGGGGAGGATACGCAGTATTTT. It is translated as CASSLPGEDTQYF.

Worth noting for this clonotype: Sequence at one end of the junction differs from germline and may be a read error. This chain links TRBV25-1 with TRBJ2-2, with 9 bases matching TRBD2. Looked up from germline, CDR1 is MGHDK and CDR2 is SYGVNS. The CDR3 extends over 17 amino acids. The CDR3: CASNEGGGASDTGELFF. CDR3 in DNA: TGTGCCAGCAATGAAGGCGGGGGGGCCTCCGACACCGGGGAGCTGTTTTTT.

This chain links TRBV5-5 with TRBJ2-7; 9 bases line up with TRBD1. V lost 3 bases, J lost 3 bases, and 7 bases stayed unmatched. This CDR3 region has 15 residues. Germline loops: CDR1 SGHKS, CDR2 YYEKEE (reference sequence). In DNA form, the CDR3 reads TGTGCCAGCAGCTCCTCCGGGACAGGGTACTACGAGCAGTACTTC. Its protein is CASSSSGTGYYEQYF.

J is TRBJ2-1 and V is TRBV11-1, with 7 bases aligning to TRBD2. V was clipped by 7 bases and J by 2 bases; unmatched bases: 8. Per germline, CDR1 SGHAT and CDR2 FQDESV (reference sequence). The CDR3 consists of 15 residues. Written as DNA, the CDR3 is TGTGCCAGCACCCCAGGCGGGGGTACCTACAATGAGCAGTTCTTC. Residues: CASTPGGGTYNEQFF.

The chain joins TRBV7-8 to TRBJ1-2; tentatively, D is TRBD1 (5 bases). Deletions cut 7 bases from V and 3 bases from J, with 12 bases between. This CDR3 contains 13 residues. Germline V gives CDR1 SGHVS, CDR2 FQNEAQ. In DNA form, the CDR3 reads TGTGCCAGCATTGGGGGGTACTACTATGGCTACACCTTC. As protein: CASIGGYYYGYTF.

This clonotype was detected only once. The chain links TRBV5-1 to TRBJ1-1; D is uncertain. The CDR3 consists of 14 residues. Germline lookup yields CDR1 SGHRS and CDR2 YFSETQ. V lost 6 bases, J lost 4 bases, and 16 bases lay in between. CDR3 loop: CASTLEERTTEAFF. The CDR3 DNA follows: TGCGCCAGCACCTTAGAAGAACGGACCACTGAAGCTTTCTTT.

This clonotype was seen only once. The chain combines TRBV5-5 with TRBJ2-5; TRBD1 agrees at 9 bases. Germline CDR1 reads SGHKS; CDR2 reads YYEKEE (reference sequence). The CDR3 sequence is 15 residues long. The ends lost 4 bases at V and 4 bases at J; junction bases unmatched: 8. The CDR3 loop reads CASSMCTGGRETQYF. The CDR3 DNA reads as TGTGCCAGCAGCATGTGTACAGGGGGCAGAGAGACCCAGTACTTC.

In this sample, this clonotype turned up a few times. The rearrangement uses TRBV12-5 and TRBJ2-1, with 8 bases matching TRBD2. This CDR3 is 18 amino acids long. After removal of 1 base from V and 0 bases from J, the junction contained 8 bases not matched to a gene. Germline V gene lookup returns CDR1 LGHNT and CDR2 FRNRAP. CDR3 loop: CASGLGAGDQRSYNEQFF. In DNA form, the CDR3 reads TGTGCTAGTGGTTTGGGAGCGGGGGACCAGCGCTCCTACAATGAGCAGTTCTTC. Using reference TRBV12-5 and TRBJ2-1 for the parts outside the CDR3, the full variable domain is DARVTQTPRHKVTEMGQEVTMRCQPILGHNTVFWYRQTMMQGLELLAYFRNRAPLDDSGMPKDRFSAEMPDATLATLKIQPSEPRDSAVYFCASGLGAGDQRSYNEQFFGPGTRLTVL.

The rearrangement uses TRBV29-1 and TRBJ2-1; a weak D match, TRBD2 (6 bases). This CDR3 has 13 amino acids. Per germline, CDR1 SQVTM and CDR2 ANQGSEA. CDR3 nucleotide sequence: TGCGGGGGGAGCAGGGTAGTTGGGAATGAGCAGTTCTTC. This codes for CGGSRVVGNEQFF.

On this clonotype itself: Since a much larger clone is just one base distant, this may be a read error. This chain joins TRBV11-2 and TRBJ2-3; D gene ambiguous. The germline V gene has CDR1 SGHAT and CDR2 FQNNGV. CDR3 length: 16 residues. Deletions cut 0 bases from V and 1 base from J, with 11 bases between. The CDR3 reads CASSLDDAVRTDTQYF. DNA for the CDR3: TGTGCCAGCAGCTTAGATGATGCCGTCCGCACAGATACGCAGTATTTT.

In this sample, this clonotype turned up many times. In DNA, the CDR3 is TGCAGTGCTCTTATCCCAGCAGGGATCAATCAGCCCCAGCATTTT. This translates into CSALIPAGINQPQHF. The rearrangement joins TRBV20-1 to TRBJ1-5; D is possibly TRBD1 (5 bases). Germline CDR1 DFQATT, CDR2 SNEGSKA (reference sequence). The CDR3 sequence is 15 residues long. Trimming pared 5 bases from V and 3 bases from J, leaving 17 bases between.

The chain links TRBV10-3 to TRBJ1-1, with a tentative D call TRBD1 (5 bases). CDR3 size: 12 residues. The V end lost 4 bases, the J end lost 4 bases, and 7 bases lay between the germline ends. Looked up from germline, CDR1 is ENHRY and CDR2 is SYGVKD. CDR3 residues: CAISVGVTEAFF. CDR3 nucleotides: TGTGCCATCAGTGTGGGGGTCACTGAAGCTTTCTTT.

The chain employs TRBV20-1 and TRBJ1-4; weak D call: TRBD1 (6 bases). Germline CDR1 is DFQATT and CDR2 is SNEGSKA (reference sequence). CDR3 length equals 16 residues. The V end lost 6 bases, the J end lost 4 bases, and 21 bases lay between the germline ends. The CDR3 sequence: CSASLVTGRLNEKLFF. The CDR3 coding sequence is TGCAGTGCCTCCCTCGTCACAGGGCGACTTAATGAAAAACTGTTTTTT.

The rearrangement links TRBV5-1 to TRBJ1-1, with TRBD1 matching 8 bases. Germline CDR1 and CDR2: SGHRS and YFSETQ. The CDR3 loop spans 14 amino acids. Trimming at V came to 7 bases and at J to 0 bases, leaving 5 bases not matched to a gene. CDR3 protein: CASGGTGLNTEAFF. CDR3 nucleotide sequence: TGCGCCAGCGGAGGGACAGGATTGAACACTGAAGCTTTCTTT.

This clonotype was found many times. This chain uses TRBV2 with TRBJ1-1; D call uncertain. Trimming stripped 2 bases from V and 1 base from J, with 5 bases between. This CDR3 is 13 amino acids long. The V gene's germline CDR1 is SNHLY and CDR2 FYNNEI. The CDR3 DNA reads TGTGCCAGCAGTGAAATCCAGAACACTGAAGCTTTCTTT. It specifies CASSEIQNTEAFF. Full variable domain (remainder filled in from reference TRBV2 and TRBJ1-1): EPEVTQTPSHQVTQMGQEVILRCVPISNHLYFYWYRQILGQKVEFLVSFYNNEISEKSEIFDDQFSVERPDGSNFTLKIRSTKLEDSAMYFCASSEIQNTEAFFGQGTRLTVV.

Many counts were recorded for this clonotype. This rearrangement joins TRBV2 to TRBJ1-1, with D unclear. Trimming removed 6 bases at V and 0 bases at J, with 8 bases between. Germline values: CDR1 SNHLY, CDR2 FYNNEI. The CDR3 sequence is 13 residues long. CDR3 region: CASRAGMNTEAFF. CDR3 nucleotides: TGTGCCAGCAGGGCGGGGATGAACACTGAAGCTTTCTTT.

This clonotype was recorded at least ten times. As DNA, the CDR3 is TGCGCCAGCAGCCCAGGGAGCTATGGCTACACCTTC. Amino acids: CASSPGSYGYTF. The chain combines TRBV5-1 with TRBJ1-2; D might be TRBD1 (5 bases). The CDR3 is 12 residues long. V was clipped by 4 bases and J by 4 bases, with 8 bases between them. Germline assignment: CDR1 SGHRS and CDR2 YFSETQ.

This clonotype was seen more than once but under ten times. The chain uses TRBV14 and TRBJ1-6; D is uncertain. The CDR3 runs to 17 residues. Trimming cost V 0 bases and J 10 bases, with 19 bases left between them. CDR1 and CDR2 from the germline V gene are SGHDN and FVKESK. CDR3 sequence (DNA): TGTGCCAGCAGCCAAGATGGCCCGGTTAACTCGGCCTCACCCCTCCACTTT. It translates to CASSQDGPVNSASPLHF.

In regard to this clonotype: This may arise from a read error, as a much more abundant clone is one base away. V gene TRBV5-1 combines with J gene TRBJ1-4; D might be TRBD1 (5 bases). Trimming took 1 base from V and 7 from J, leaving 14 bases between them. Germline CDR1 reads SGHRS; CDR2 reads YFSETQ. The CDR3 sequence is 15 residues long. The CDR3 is CASSLRSGAGEKLFF. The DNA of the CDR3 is TGCGCCAGCAGCTTGAGGTCTGGGGCGGGTGAAAAACTGTTTTTT.